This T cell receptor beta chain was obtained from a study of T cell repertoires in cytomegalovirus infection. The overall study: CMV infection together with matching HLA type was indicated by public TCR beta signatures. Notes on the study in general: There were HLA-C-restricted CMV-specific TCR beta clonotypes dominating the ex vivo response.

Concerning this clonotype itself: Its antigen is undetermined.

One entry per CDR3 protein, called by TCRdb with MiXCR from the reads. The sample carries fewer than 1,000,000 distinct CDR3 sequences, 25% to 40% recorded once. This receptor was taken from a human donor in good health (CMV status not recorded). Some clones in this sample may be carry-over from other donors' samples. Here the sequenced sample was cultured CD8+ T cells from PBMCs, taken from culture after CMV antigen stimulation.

The DNA for the CDR3 is TGCAGCGTGAGAGGGACAGATAGCAATCAGCCCCAGCATTTT. Translating gives CSVRGTDSNQPQHF. The V and J genes are TRBV29-1 and TRBJ1-5, with 7 bases that match TRBD1. The junction had 5 bases not matched to a gene; V was cut back by 6 bases and J by 0 bases. CDR3 size: 14 residues. CDR1 SQVTM and CDR2 ANQGSEA come from the germline V gene.